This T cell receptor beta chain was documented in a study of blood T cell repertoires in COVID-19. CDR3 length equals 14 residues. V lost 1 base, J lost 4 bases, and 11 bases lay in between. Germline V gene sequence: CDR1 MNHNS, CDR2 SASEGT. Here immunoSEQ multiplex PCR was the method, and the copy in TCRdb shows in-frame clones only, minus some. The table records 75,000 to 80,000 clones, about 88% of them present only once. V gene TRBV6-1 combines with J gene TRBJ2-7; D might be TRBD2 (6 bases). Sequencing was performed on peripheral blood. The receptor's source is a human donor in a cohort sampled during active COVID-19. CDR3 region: CASSEEGTLYEQYF. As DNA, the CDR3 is TGTGCCAGCAGTGAAGAGGGGACTCTATACGAGCAGTACTTC.